This paragraph reports one T cell receptor beta chain. Germline V lookup: CDR1 SNHLY, CDR2 FYNNEI. The germline V and J ends were trimmed by 3 bases and 3 bases, with 9 bases remaining between them. The CDR3 runs 14 residues. This sample stems from a study of blood T cell repertoires in COVID-19. About the study: COVID-19 samples from acute and convalescent phases originated in the United States, Italy and Spain.

Patients in Seattle were enrolled during active infection, then followed longitudinally. In the authors' methods: Amplifying reference gene primers gave estimates of nucleated cell counts. Produced via immunoSEQ multiplex PCR; TCRdb's table is partial and in-frame only. That table supplies the V and J calls and clone size; D and trimming were determined from the DNA. Among 150,000 to 200,000 clones listed, roughly 93% were seen once. The clonotype comes from an older woman with COVID-19, enrolled during active disease. Material: peripheral blood. The J gene is TRBJ1-5, the V gene TRBV2, with TRBD1 as a possible D gene (6 bases). The CDR3 region is CASSDGQINQPQHF. As DNA, the CDR3 is TGTGCCAGCAGTGATGGACAGATCAATCAGCCCCAGCATTTT.